The 8 T cell receptor beta chains presented below share a single source sample, sequenced in a study of cytomegalovirus exposure and HLA in healthy donors. PCR amplification relied on 60 Vbeta primers (plus 13 Jbeta primers). Clones were read by immunoSEQ multiplex PCR, and TCRdb kept only the in-frame ones, dropping some. The repertoire holds over 100,000 clones, with 70% to 90% as singletons. The sequencing input was PBMCs. The receptors were sampled from a man aged 35 to 55 in good health and CMV-seronegative.

This chain uses TRBV7-2 with TRBJ1-6; unclear D gene. The CDR3 sequence is 17 residues long. Germline V gene sequence: CDR1 SGHTA, CDR2 FQGNSA. V lost 2 bases and J lost 6, with 17 bases in between. CDR3 in DNA: TGTGCCAGCAGCTTACCGTCTTTAGCGCAAATTAATTCACCCCTCCACTTT. It translates to CASSLPSLAQINSPLHF.

V and J are TRBV11-1 and TRBJ2-3; D remains unclear. Between the trimmed V and J ends, which lost 1 base and 1 base, there was a span of 12 bases. Per germline, CDR1 SGHAT and CDR2 FQDESV (reference sequence). CDR3 length: 16 amino acids. CDR3 protein: CASSLDRPRGTDTQYF. Written as DNA, the CDR3 is TGTGCCAGCAGCTTAGACAGACCCCGAGGCACAGATACGCAGTATTTT. The variable domain in full, completed from reference TRBV11-1 and TRBJ2-3, reads EAEVAQSPRYKITEKSQAVAFWCDPISGHATLYWYRQILGQGPELLVQFQDESVVDDSQLPKDRFSAERLKGVDSTLKIQPAELGDSAMYLCASSLDRPRGTDTQYFGPGTRLTVL.

This clone was recorded once. The chain recombines TRBV6-5 with TRBJ2-7; 8 bases agree with TRBD1. The length of the CDR3 is 14 residues. From germline, CDR1 is MNHEY and CDR2 SVGAGI. V trimming: 2 bases; J trimming: 2 bases; junction bases outside the gene matches: 2. The CDR3 sequence: CASSYGGQAYEQYF. The CDR3 DNA is TGTGCCAGCAGTTACGGGGGACAGGCCTACGAGCAGTACTTC.

This chain connects TRBV6-1 to TRBJ1-5; 7 nucleotides match TRBD1. Germline-derived CDR1 and CDR2 are MNHNS and SASEGT. V lost 8 bases to trimming and J lost 4 bases; unmatched junction nucleotides: 8. The CDR3 has 14 amino acids. CDR3 nucleotides: TGTGCCAGCCTGAACAGGGGCCCTAATCAGCCCCAGCATTTT. Translated: CASLNRGPNQPQHF.

This clone was observed a handful of times. V and J are TRBV27 and TRBJ1-6; the match to TRBD1 covers 9 bases. The trim removed 2 bases at V and 7 bases at J, leaving 0 bases unmatched. The CDR3 sequence is 14 residues long. The germline gives CDR1 MNHEY, CDR2 SMNVEV (reference sequence). The CDR3 bases are TGTGCCAGCAGTTTAGGGACAGGGAATTCACCCCTCCACTTT. Translating it yields CASSLGTGNSPLHF.

The chain combines TRBV9 with TRBJ2-3, with D perhaps matching TRBD1 (5 bases). V shed 4 bases and J shed 6 bases, with 18 bases lying between them. This CDR3 region has 15 residues. CDR1 is SGDLS and CDR2 is YYNGEE in the germline V gene. The chain's CDR3 is CASSRSLGDGDTQYF. The CDR3 nucleotides read TGTGCCAGCAGCCGTAGTCTAGGGGATGGGGATACGCAGTATTTT. Full variable domain (rest looked up from reference TRBV9 and TRBJ2-3): DSGVTQTPKHLITATGQRVTLRCSPRSGDLSVYWYQQSLDQGLQFLIQYYNGEERAKGNILERFSAQQFPDLHSELNLSSLELGDSALYFCASSRSLGDGDTQYFGPGTRLTVL.

The chain recombines TRBV5-4 with TRBJ2-3; 10 bases are shared with TRBD2. Germline CDR1 reads SGHNT; CDR2 reads YYREEE (reference sequence). The V gene end was trimmed by 0 bases and the J gene end by 2 bases; junction bases not matched to a gene: 9. The CDR3 is 18 amino acids. CDR3 sequence (DNA): TGTGCCAGCAGCTTGGATCCTAAAGCGGGGGGGCCCACAGATACGCAGTATTTT. It specifies CASSLDPKAGGPTDTQYF.

The rearrangement joins TRBV11-2 to TRBJ1-3, with 8 bases identical to TRBD1. The ends lost 4 bases at V and 5 bases at J; junction bases unmatched: 16. In germline, CDR1 is SGHAT, CDR2 FQNNGV. The CDR3 has 18 residues. The CDR3 bases are TGTGCCAGCAGCTCGACAGGGGCTGGGGGCCCCTTTCGAAACACCATATATTTT. It specifies CASSSTGAGGPFRNTIYF.